The entry below describes one TCR beta chain. Its antigen is unidentified. The time point denotes: blood 2 weeks post-SBRT. Treatment defined: 15 Gy SBRT to primary tumor, nephrectomy 4 weeks later. These data come from a study of radiation and T cells in renal cell carcinoma. The overall study: Nephrectomy followed 15 Gy stereotactic body radiation by 4 weeks. Overall study results and limits: Without pretreatment biopsies, baseline tumor clonotype presence was undetermined.

The table came from immunoSEQ multiplex PCR; TCRdb's copy has only in-frame clones and leaves some out. Found here are about 60,000 clones, around 78% of them singletons; the top ten hold roughly 7%. The sequence was obtained from a man aged 55 to 70 with renal cell carcinoma. Source: blood, taken from a patient whose treatment included radiotherapy and nephrectomy.

CDR3 sequence: CASNPGGGVFSGANVLTF. CDR3 bases: TGTGCCAGTAATCCAGGGGGCGGGGTATTCTCTGGGGCCAACGTCCTGACTTTC. The rearrangement links TRBV19 to TRBJ2-6, with 8 bases that match TRBD1. The CDR3 has 18 residues. The V segment lost 7 bases and the J segment 0 bases; nucleotides outside the gene matches: 11. Germline-derived CDR1 and CDR2 are LNHDA and SQIVND (reference sequence).